This is a list of T cell receptor beta chains from one sample in a study of T cell repertoires in cytomegalovirus infection. The antigens of these receptors remain unknown. TCRdb independently ran MiXCR on the reads; one entry per CDR3 protein. The sample consists of 700,000 to 850,000 distinct CDR3 sequences, around a third of them appearing once. The sequencing here drew on cultured CD8+ T cells from PBMCs, taken from culture after CMV antigen stimulation. Every receptor here comes from a human donor in good health (CMV status not recorded). Some clones in this sample may be carry-over from other donors' samples. Each CDR3 is given with its conserved first and last residue. The order of the fields is CDR3 protein, CDR3 DNA, clone size, D gene, V gene, J gene. A D gene is named only where the DNA matches it firmly. Clone size is shown for a subset of rows, as once, few, many or a class of expanded clone.

CASSMNAGTSGATGELFF,TGTGCCAGCAGTATGAACGCCGGGACTAGCGGGGCCACCGGGGAGCTGTTTTTT,.,TRBD2,TRBV27,TRBJ2-2
CASSSRGTEQFF,TGTGCCAGCAGCTCCCGGGGGACTGAGCAGTTCTTC,many,.,TRBV7-8,TRBJ2-1
CASSRAGVGYNEQFF,TGTGCCAGCAGTCGAGCAGGGGTCGGATACAATGAGCAGTTCTTC,few,.,TRBV5-6,TRBJ2-1
CASSTHLGGEQFF,TGCGCCAGCAGCACCCACCTCGGGGGGGAGCAGTTCTTC,.,TRBD2,TRBV5-1,TRBJ2-1
CASSRVMVFGYTF,TGTGCCAGCAGCCGCGTTATGGTCTTTGGCTACACCTTC,few,.,TRBV6-2/TRBV6-3,TRBJ1-2
CASSPRQKNIQYF,TGTGCCAGCAGCCCCAGACAGAAAAACATTCAGTACTTC,.,.,TRBV7-9,TRBJ2-4
CASSQDGGPDTQYF,TGCGCCAGCAGCCAAGATGGGGGACCAGATACGCAGTATTTT,few,.,TRBV4-1,TRBJ2-3
CASSPGGTGNYEQFF,TGTGCCAGCAGCCCTGGCGGGACAGGGAATTATGAGCAGTTCTTC,many,TRBD1,TRBV7-6,TRBJ2-1
CAISSSADSNQPQHF,TGTGCCATCAGTAGCAGCGCCGATAGCAATCAGCCCCAGCATTTT,.,.,TRBV10-3,TRBJ1-5
CASGFTLAGSTDTQYF,TGTGCTAGTGGTTTTACACTAGCGGGGTCCACAGATACGCAGTATTTT,.,TRBD2,TRBV12-5,TRBJ2-3
CASSWGAGMNTEAFF,TGTGCCAGCTCTTGGGGTGCCGGGATGAACACTGAAGCTTTCTTT,.,.,TRBV27,TRBJ1-1
CASSQLDLIVPTTDTQYF,TGTGCCAGCAGCCAACTGGATCTAATAGTCCCCACCACAGATACGCAGTATTTT,.,.,TRBV3-1,TRBJ2-3
CASRIIQGRDNQPQHF,TGTGCCAGCAGGATAATACAGGGAAGGGACAATCAGCCCCAGCATTTT,.,.,TRBV28,TRBJ1-5
CSARRTNTGELFF,TGCAGTGCTAGAAGGACGAACACCGGGGAGCTGTTTTTT,.,.,TRBV20-1,TRBJ2-2
CSAREGQARRVTDTQYF,TGCAGTGCTAGAGAAGGCCAGGCCAGAAGAGTCACAGATACGCAGTATTTT,.,.,TRBV20-1,TRBJ2-3
CASSRDSPNEQFF,TGTGCCAGTAGCAGGGACAGTCCAAATGAGCAGTTCTTC,many,TRBD1,TRBV19,TRBJ2-1
CSARVGGIYSNQPQHF,TGCAGTGCTAGAGTGGGCGGTATTTATAGCAATCAGCCCCAGCATTTT,.,.,TRBV20-1,TRBJ1-5
CAGSLEPVLSGYTF,TGTGCCGGCAGCTTAGAGCCGGTTCTTAGTGGCTACACCTTC,once,.,TRBV7-6,TRBJ1-2
CASSLGTGATRTQYF,TGTGCCAGCAGCTTGGGGACAGGGGCAACCAGAACCCAGTACTTC,.,TRBD1,TRBV7-2,TRBJ2-5
CASSMVGQGYEQFF,TGTGCCAGTAGTATGGTCGGACAGGGCTATGAGCAGTTCTTC,few,TRBD1,TRBV19,TRBJ2-1
CASSLVGGAHEQFF,TGCGCCAGCAGCCTCGTAGGAGGGGCGCATGAGCAGTTCTTC,.,.,TRBV4-1,TRBJ2-1
CASGFTGVRNYGYTF,TGTGCTAGTGGTTTCACAGGGGTCCGTAACTATGGCTACACCTTC,.,TRBD1,TRBV12-5,TRBJ1-2
CASSPTRQGPREQYF,TGTGCCAGCAGCCCCACGAGGCAAGGGCCCAGAGAGCAGTACTTC,many,.,TRBV7-2,TRBJ2-7
CASSLASGGTNTGELFF,TGTGCCAGCAGCTTAGCTAGCGGGGGGACGAACACCGGGGAGCTGTTTTTT,.,TRBD2,TRBV7-6,TRBJ2-2
CSVDKGLAGGIFYEQYF,TGCAGCGTTGACAAGGGACTAGCGGGGGGGATTTTCTACGAGCAGTACTTC,once,TRBD2,TRBV29-1,TRBJ2-7
CASSLLSQGLGNEQFF,TGTGCCAGCAGCTTACTGTCCCAGGGGTTGGGCAATGAGCAGTTCTTC,.,.,TRBV7-2,TRBJ2-1
CASSATKFPGNTIYF,TGTGCCAGCAGCGCGACGAAGTTCCCTGGAAACACTATATATTTT,few,.,TRBV9,TRBJ1-3
CSARDARGAGANVLTF,TGCAGTGCTAGAGACGCGAGAGGGGCTGGGGCCAACGTCCTGACTTTC,once,.,TRBV20-1,TRBJ2-6
CVSSPATGSDTEAFF,TGTGTCAGCAGCCCAGCGACAGGGAGCGACACTGAAGCTTTCTTT,.,TRBD1,TRBV7-6,TRBJ1-1
CASSQETGQGNEKLFF,TGCGCCAGCAGCCAAGAAACAGGACAGGGGAATGAAAAACTGTTTTTT,few,TRBD1,TRBV4-1,TRBJ1-4
CASSYSGTEGNTIYF,TGTGCCAGCAGTTACTCCGGGACAGAGGGAAACACCATATATTTT,many,TRBD1,TRBV6-5,TRBJ1-3
CASSLNEYSGANVLTF,TGTGCCAGCAGCTTAAACGAGTACTCTGGGGCCAACGTCCTGACTTTC,.,.,TRBV7-9,TRBJ2-6
CAIKLWDRGQETQYF,TGTGCCATCAAGTTATGGGACAGGGGGCAAGAGACCCAGTACTTC,few,TRBD1,TRBV10-3,TRBJ2-5
CASLDRAQETQYF,TGTGCCAGCCTTGACAGGGCCCAAGAGACCCAGTACTTC,.,TRBD1,TRBV6-1,TRBJ2-5
CASSIRAYSNQPQHF,TGTGCCAGTAGTATTAGGGCGTATAGCAATCAGCCCCAGCATTTT,few,.,TRBV19,TRBJ1-5
CASELNPFAGELFF,TGTGCCAGCGAATTAAATCCCTTCGCCGGGGAGCTGTTTTTT,.,.,TRBV19,TRBJ2-2
CASSLSVPGGYTF,TGCGCCAGCAGCTTGTCAGTCCCGGGTGGCTACACCTTC,few,.,TRBV5-1,TRBJ1-2
CASRQGAIHEQYF,TGTGCCTCCCGACAGGGGGCTATCCACGAGCAGTACTTC,few,TRBD1,TRBV27,TRBJ2-7
CATHGTWNEKLFF,TGTGCCACACACGGGACGTGGAATGAAAAACTGTTTTTT,many,.,TRBV10-3,TRBJ1-4
CASGFDSSGANVLTF,TGTGCTAGTGGTTTTGACAGCTCTGGGGCCAACGTCCTGACTTTC,.,.,TRBV12-5,TRBJ2-6
CASSLRQGSEKLFF,TGTGCCAGCAGTTTACGACAGGGTAGTGAAAAACTGTTTTTT,few,TRBD1,TRBV27,TRBJ1-4
CASSLPPYTDTQYF,TGTGCCAGCAGTTTACCCCCCTACACAGATACGCAGTATTTT,many,.,TRBV12-3/TRBV12-4,TRBJ2-3
CASSRPTSGDDNEQFF,TGTGCCAGCAGCAGACCCACTAGCGGGGATGACAATGAGCAGTTCTTC,many,TRBD2,TRBV7-8,TRBJ2-1
CASTHGDRDRAFF,TGTGCCAGCACCCATGGGGACAGGGACCGAGCTTTCTTT,few,TRBD1,TRBV12-3/TRBV12-4,TRBJ1-1
CASSGATIGHNSPLHF,TGTGCCAGCAGTGGAGCCACGATTGGGCATAATTCACCCCTCCACTTT,few,.,TRBV2,TRBJ1-6
CASSYSAGGQGEQFF,TGTGCCAGCAGTTACTCCGCGGGGGGACAGGGTGAGCAGTTCTTC,many,.,TRBV6-5,TRBJ2-1
CASSYSSPGSSSENEKLFF,TGTGCCAGCAGTTACTCCTCCCCCGGGAGTTCCTCTGAGAATGAAAAACTGTTTTTT,few,.,TRBV6-5,TRBJ1-4
CASSIGQIGTEAFF,TGTGCCAGTAGTATCGGCCAAATCGGGACTGAAGCTTTCTTT,.,.,TRBV19,TRBJ1-1
CASSLGGGGGSNGYTF,TGTGCCAGCAGCTTAGGTGGTGGAGGGGGCTCCAATGGCTACACCTTC,.,TRBD1,TRBV7-8,TRBJ1-2
CASSSGTTGLNEQFF,TGTGCCAGTAGCTCCGGGACAACGGGTCTTAATGAGCAGTTCTTC,many,.,TRBV19,TRBJ2-1
CAIGSNEQFF,TGTGCCATCGGAAGCAATGAGCAGTTCTTC,.,.,TRBV10-3,TRBJ2-1
CASSLGRDSTSYEQYF,TGTGCCAGCAGCTTGGGCCGGGACAGCACCTCCTACGAGCAGTACTTC,.,TRBD1,TRBV7-6,TRBJ2-7
CASSVTKGTGELFF,TGTGCCAGCAGCGTCACAAAAGGCACCGGGGAGCTGTTTTTT,many,.,TRBV7-9,TRBJ2-2
CASSLDGADTQYF,TGTGCCAGCAGCTTAGACGGTGCAGATACGCAGTATTTT,.,.,TRBV7-9,TRBJ2-3
CASSLTGTGLLGRQPQHF,TGTGCCAGCAGCTTAACCGGGACAGGGCTTTTGGGTCGTCAGCCCCAGCATTTT,many,TRBD1,TRBV7-2,TRBJ1-5
CASSQPPGGGLNTEAFF,TGTGCCAGCAGCCAACCTCCCGGGGGGGGTTTGAACACTGAAGCTTTCTTT,.,.,TRBV14,TRBJ1-1
CASSLDPGEDTEAFF,TGTGCCAGCAGCTTGGATCCCGGGGAGGACACTGAAGCTTTCTTT,few,.,TRBV7-6,TRBJ1-1
CASGSQQYF,TGTGCCAGCGGGAGCCAGCAGTATTTT,.,.,TRBV27,TRBJ2-3
CASSELGQGQPQHF,TGTGCCAGCAGTGAGTTAGGACAGGGGCAGCCCCAGCATTTT,.,TRBD1,TRBV12-3/TRBV12-4,TRBJ1-5